One sample yielded the 27 T cell receptor beta chains listed below, sequenced in a study of T cell responses to AZD1222 COVID-19 vaccine. Sequencing was performed with immunoSEQ multiplex PCR; in TCRdb, only in-frame clones are kept and a portion is missing. There are 95,000 to 100,000 clones in the sample; approximately 84% occur only once, and approximately 15% lies in the top ten. The sequences come from peripheral blood, collected on day 0 of AZD1222 vaccination. The receptor source for this set is an adult in good health.

J is TRBJ2-2 and V is TRBV6-5; TRBD2 might be the D (6 bases). CDR3 length: 16 residues. V dropped 4 bases and J dropped 4 bases, with 16 bases sitting between them. CDR1 is MNHEY, CDR2 SVGAGI, per germline. CDR3 in amino acids: CASSLLRESCTGELFF. The DNA of the CDR3 is TGTGCCAGCAGTTTGTTACGGGAGAGTTGCACCGGGGAGCTGTTTTTT.

The V gene is TRBV11-2, the J gene TRBJ2-3; maybe TRBD1 (5 bases). The CDR3 length is 17 residues. Germline assignment: CDR1 SGHAT and CDR2 FQNNGV. V lost 0 bases to trimming and J lost 1 base, with 14 bases between them. The CDR3 region is CASSLDWSGLGTDTQYF. DNA for the CDR3: TGTGCCAGCAGCTTAGATTGGTCAGGGTTGGGCACAGATACGCAGTATTTT.

This chain uses TRBV13 with TRBJ2-1, with 9 bases lining up with TRBD2. CDR3 size: 16 residues. The germline V gene encodes CDR1 PRHDT and CDR2 FYEKMQ (reference sequence). V shed 0 bases, J shed 6 bases, and the junction held 6 bases outside the gene matches. The CDR3 nucleotides are TGTGCCAGCAGCTTAGGCCTTGCGGGAGGGGCCAATGAGCAGTTCTTC. Residues: CASSLGLAGGANEQFF. Variable domain in full (rest from reference TRBV13 and TRBJ2-1): AAGVIQSPRHLIKEKRETATLKCYPIPRHDTVYWYQQGPGQDPQFLISFYEKMQSDKGSIPDRFSAQQFSDYHSELNMSSLELGDSALYFCASSLGLAGGANEQFFGPGTRLTVL.

The V and J genes are TRBV27 and TRBJ2-7, with D hard to call. Germline assignment: CDR1 MNHEY and CDR2 SMNVEV (reference sequence). Trimming took off 3 bases at V and 0 bases at J, with 12 bases between the two ends. The CDR3 consists of 15 residues. CDR3 loop: CASSFSSRSSYEQYF. The CDR3 DNA follows: TGTGCCAGCAGTTTTTCCTCCCGAAGCTCCTACGAGCAGTACTTC.

This clone has just a few counts. CDR3 DNA: TGCGCCAGCAGCTCGATGAGTGACAGTACATTTGGGGCTTTCTTT. It codes for CASSSMSDSTFGAFF. V is TRBV5-1 and J is TRBJ1-1, with a possible D match to TRBD1 (5 bases). Germline lookup yields CDR1 SGHRS and CDR2 YFSETQ. Between the trimmed V and J ends, which lost 3 bases and 11 bases, there was a span of 23 bases. The CDR3 has 15 residues.

V gene TRBV6-5 combines with J gene TRBJ1-2, with TRBD1 identical over 7 bases. The CDR3 length is 13 residues. CDR1 and CDR2 (germline): MNHEY, SVGAGI. V dropped 6 bases and J dropped 4; count of bases not matched to a gene: 5. CDR3 amino acids: CASRRDSLYGYTF. CDR3 nucleotide sequence: TGTGCCAGCAGACGGGACAGCCTCTATGGCTACACCTTC.

In nucleotides, the CDR3 is TGTGCCAGCATCCCGGGGACTAGCGAATACAATGAGCAGTTCTTC. Its translation: CASIPGTSEYNEQFF. The chain has TRBV7-8 and TRBJ2-1; 10 nucleotides align to TRBD2. Looked up from germline, CDR1 is SGHVS and CDR2 is FQNEAQ. The CDR3 contains 15 residues. The J segment lost 4 bases and the V segment lost 7 bases, leaving 7 bases of the junction unmatched.

The chain carries TRBV7-7 and TRBJ1-3; D might be TRBD1 (6 bases). V was trimmed by 5 bases and J by 0 bases, leaving 17 bases between them. There are 17 residues in the CDR3. The V gene's germline CDR1 is SSHAT and CDR2 FNYEAQ (reference sequence). CDR3 in DNA: TGTGCCAGCAGCCCCTTAGGGGGAAGGGGCTCTGGAAACACCATATATTTT. Amino acids: CASSPLGGRGSGNTIYF.

This chain links TRBV6-5 with TRBJ2-6; D uncertain. The CDR3 runs 14 residues. Trimming shortened V by 2 bases and J by 0 bases, and 2 bases separated the two germline ends. Germline V lookup: CDR1 MNHEY, CDR2 SVGAGI. The CDR3 DNA is TGTGCCAGCAGTTACGACTCTGGGGCCAACGTCCTGACTTTC. Protein sequence: CASSYDSGANVLTF.

The chain uses TRBV10-2 and TRBJ1-6; D is uncertain. The V and J ends lost 6 bases and 7 bases respectively, with 10 bases between them. The CDR3 spans 13 residues. Germline V CDR1 and CDR2: WSHSY, SAAADI. In DNA, the CDR3 is TGCGCCAGCAGGGACTTTTTGAATTCACCCCTCCACTTT. Its translation: CASRDFLNSPLHF.

The chain has TRBV4-1 and TRBJ2-3; D not resolved. The CDR3 is 17 amino acids. In germline, CDR1 is MGHRA, CDR2 YSYEKL. V was pared by 4 bases and J by 8 bases, with 25 bases between. CDR3 amino acids: CASSPQDGVSSSGTQYF. In DNA, the CDR3 is TGCGCCAGCAGCCCCCAGGATGGTGTCTCGAGCTCTGGTACGCAGTATTTT.

V and J are TRBV28 and TRBJ2-6; TRBD1 agrees at 8 bases. This CDR3 spans 16 amino acids. With V trimmed by 3 bases and J by 3 bases, 4 bases remained unmatched. CDR1 is MDHEN, CDR2 SYDVKM, per germline. The DNA for the CDR3 is TGTGCCAGCAGTTTCAACAGGGGGGTTGGGGCCAACGTCCTGACTTTC. This codes for CASSFNRGVGANVLTF.

This clone has just a few counts. This chain uses TRBV25-1 with TRBJ2-2; 10 bases fit TRBD1. Germline assignment: CDR1 MGHDK and CDR2 SYGVNS. The CDR3 runs to 15 residues. The ends lost 4 bases at V and 3 bases at J; junction bases unmatched: 2. The CDR3 loop reads CASSAGTGDTGELFF. The CDR3 nucleotides are TGTGCCAGCAGTGCCGGGACAGGGGACACCGGGGAGCTGTTTTTT.

V usage is TRBV6-5 and J usage is TRBJ1-1; a possible D gene is TRBD1 (6 bases). There are 13 residues in the CDR3. Germline CDR1 is MNHEY and CDR2 is SVGAGI. V was shortened by 10 bases and J by 0 bases, with 12 bases between the two germline ends. The CDR3 loop is CAIRGQLNTEAFF. For the CDR3, the DNA is TGTGCCATCAGAGGACAGCTGAACACTGAAGCTTTCTTT.

In its sample, this clone was seen once. The chain recombines TRBV19 with TRBJ2-3; tentative D call: TRBD1 (6 bases). This CDR3 spans 13 amino acids. V gave up 3 bases and J gave up 6 bases, with 10 bases separating them. The germline V gene encodes CDR1 LNHDA and CDR2 SQIVND (reference sequence). CDR3 in DNA: TGTGCCAGTAGTATGGGGGCGGCGGATACGCAGTATTTT. Protein: CASSMGAADTQYF.

This clone was counted once. This chain uses TRBV28 with TRBJ2-7, with 7 nucleotides matching TRBD1. The germline V gene has CDR1 MDHEN and CDR2 SYDVKM. Germline trimming cut 6 bases from V and 2 bases from J; bases unmatched to any gene: 13. The CDR3 extends over 16 amino acids. CDR3 DNA: TGTGCCAGCAGAGAACCGACAGGGTCCCTTACCTACGAGCAGTACTTC. The encoded protein is CASREPTGSLTYEQYF.

This chain joins TRBV5-6 and TRBJ2-7; 8 bases align to TRBD1. The CDR3 has 16 amino acids. Germline V gene lookup returns CDR1 SGHDT and CDR2 YYEEEE. V was clipped by 0 bases and J by 2 bases; unmatched bases: 7. The CDR3 region has the DNA TGTGCCAGCAGCTTGGCCACGGGGACAGGACCCTACGAGCAGTACTTC. Its translation: CASSLATGTGPYEQYF.

Only one count was recorded for this clone. The chain has TRBV3-1 (or the pseudogene TRBV3-2) and TRBJ1-1, with 8 nucleotides matching TRBD1. The CDR3 has 15 residues. V lost 1 base, J lost 5 bases, and 6 bases stayed unmatched. CDR1 LGHDT and CDR2 YNNKEL come from the germline V gene (reference sequence). The chain's CDR3 is CASSQAPGGETEAFF. Written as DNA, the CDR3 is TGTGCCAGCAGCCAAGCACCAGGGGGCGAAACTGAAGCTTTCTTT.

The rearrangement uses TRBV27 and TRBJ1-2; a possible D gene is TRBD1 (6 bases). This CDR3 is built from 16 residues. The germline V and J ends were trimmed by 6 bases and 1 base, with 18 bases remaining between them. CDR1 and CDR2 from the germline V gene are MNHEY and SMNVEV (reference sequence). In DNA form, the CDR3 reads TGTGCCAGCAGAACTAAGGGGCTACAGGGTAACTATGGCTACACCTTC. Its protein product is CASRTKGLQGNYGYTF.

A word on this clone: Additional DNA sequences in this sample encode the identical CDR3. The rearrangement uses TRBV5-1 and TRBJ1-5; 9 nucleotides match TRBD1. Germline V lookup: CDR1 SGHRS, CDR2 YFSETQ. With V trimmed by 0 bases and J by 2 bases, 0 bases remained unmatched. The CDR3 length is 15 residues. The CDR3 sequence: CASSLGTGGNQPQHF. The CDR3 coding sequence is TGCGCCAGCAGCTTGGGGACAGGGGGCAATCAGCCCCAGCATTTT.

The V gene is TRBV30, the J gene TRBJ1-6, with D uncertain. The CDR3 consists of 12 residues. Germline CDR1 reads GTSNPN; CDR2 reads SVGIG (reference sequence). V gave up 4 bases and J gave up 9 bases, with 10 bases separating them. The CDR3 protein is CAWTIGISPLHF. For the CDR3, the DNA is TGTGCCTGGACGATCGGGATTTCACCCCTCCACTTT.

This sequence joins TRBV11-3 and TRBJ1-3; D possibly corresponds to TRBD1 (5 bases). The V end lost 6 bases, the J end lost 1 base, and 10 bases lay between the germline ends. Germline CDR1 SGHNT, CDR2 YENEEA. The CDR3 spans 14 residues. The CDR3 sequence is CASSDGGSGNTIYF. DNA of the CDR3: TGTGCCAGCAGTGACGGGGGTTCTGGAAACACCATATATTTT. The variable domain in full, with the rest retrieved from reference TRBV11-3 and TRBJ1-3, is EAGVVQSPRYKIIEKKQPVAFWCNPISGHNTLYWYLQNLGQGPELLIRYENEEAVDDSQLPKDRFSAERLKGVDSTLKIQPAELGDSAVYLCASSDGGSGNTIYFGEGSWLTVV.

V is TRBV9 and J is TRBJ2-3, with D possibly TRBD2 on 6 matching bases. The V and J ends lost 3 bases and 3 bases respectively, with 17 bases between them. The CDR3 length is 16 residues. Germline V gene lookup returns CDR1 SGDLS and CDR2 YYNGEE. The CDR3 sequence is CASSAQTGDGTDTQYF. CDR3 DNA: TGTGCCAGCAGCGCCCAGACGGGGGACGGTACAGATACGCAGTATTTT.

V is TRBV27 and J is TRBJ1-1; possible D gene TRBD1, 5 bases. The CDR3 sequence is 16 residues long. Germline values: CDR1 MNHEY, CDR2 SMNVEV (reference sequence). V dropped 7 bases and J dropped 0 bases, with 18 bases sitting between them. The CDR3 sequence: CASTLRGGVMNTEAFF. The CDR3 bases are TGTGCCAGCACCCTCCGGGGGGGGGTCATGAACACTGAAGCTTTCTTT.

V usage is TRBV7-3 and J usage is TRBJ2-3; 8 bases line up with TRBD1. Per the germline V gene, CDR1 is SGHTA and CDR2 is FQGTGA. V shed 5 bases and J 4 bases; nucleotides not matched to a gene: 5. This CDR3 spans 14 amino acids. CDR3 in DNA: TGTGCCAGCAGCCGGACAGGGATCGCAGATACGCAGTATTTT. The encoded protein is CASSRTGIADTQYF.

This sequence joins TRBV3-1 (or the pseudogene TRBV3-2) and TRBJ2-1; weak D call: TRBD1 (5 bases). This CDR3 comprises 12 residues. Germline CDR1 LGHDT, CDR2 YNNKEL (reference sequence). Trimming cost V 5 bases and J 8 bases, with 10 bases left between them. CDR3 sequence (DNA): TGTGCCAGCAGCGTCAGGGCCGATGAGCAGTTCTTC. It specifies CASSVRADEQFF.

The J gene is TRBJ1-4, the V gene TRBV7-9; D not resolved. Per germline, CDR1 SEHNR and CDR2 FQNEAQ (reference sequence). V lost 1 base and J lost 5, with 8 bases in between. This CDR3 comprises 14 residues. The CDR3 coding sequence is TGTGCCAGCAGCTTAGGTCAGGAGAATGAAAAACTGTTTTTT. It yields the protein CASSLGQENEKLFF.